This T cell receptor (beta chain) was recorded in a study of lymphopenia after photon versus proton radiotherapy (dated by TCRdb to between 2019 and 2020). About the full investigation: The immunological effects of photon versus proton radiation therapy were compared in patients with gastrointestinal tumors who developed high-grade lymphopenia. The roughly 21 patients in the cohort had gastrointestinal tumors, were treated with either photon or proton therapy, and subsequently developed lymphopenia. The goal of the study was to characterize the differences between the two radiation modalities in how they affect the immune system. The investigation overall reported the following: The survival association was assessed only in patients who died, and the authors presented better survival with proton therapy as a possibility rather than a demonstrated result. Once the lymphocyte count had reached its nadir, the repertoires of photon-treated patients showed oligoclonal expansion, particularly of CD8+ Temra cells, and this expansion drove the decline in diversity. Across the cohort, a larger post-nadir drop in TCR diversity was inversely correlated with overall survival time among patients who died. Proton-treated patients stayed relatively stable during treatment, while photon-treated patients lost naive T cells and TCR diversity and gained effector/memory populations.

Receptors were amplified or captured by the immunoSEQ multiplex PCR assay. Alongside multiparametric flow cytometry, deep sequencing of rearranged TCR beta loci was used to profile the T cell repertoires. Here the immuneACCESS table is served through TCRdb, limited to in-frame sequences with V and J called. Missing clones are a known gap in these copies; in checked studies unresolved V genes cover under half, and the rest lacks a known reason. The sample table lists 75,000 to 90,000 clones, 83% of them with a count of one. The top ten constitute approximately 1.3% of the sample. For this clone: Its specific antigen is unknown. Base qualities are not at hand, and no much larger clone is one base apart.

CDR1 and CDR2 (SGHTA, FQGNSA) derive from the germline V gene. V drops 2 bases and J drops 2 bases, leaving 11 bases in between. The CDR3 numbers 15 residues from cysteine through phenylalanine. Left in the record is the CDR3 DNA by itself, 45 bases read in frame from the first base. This TCR came from a man in his sixties with pancreatic cancer. The source material was peripheral blood, sampled from a patient treated with proton-based radiotherapy. Rearrangement joined TRBV7-2 to TRBJ2-3, with the identity of the D gene unclear. At the DNA level, the sequence is TGTGCCAGCAGCTTAAGGGCGGAGACCACAGATACGCAGTATTTT. Its coded protein is CASSLRAETTDTQYF.